The subject of this entry is one T cell receptor (beta chain). The antigen this receptor binds is unknown. Base qualities are not at hand, and no much larger clone is one base apart. These data come from a study of cytomegalovirus exposure and HLA in healthy donors (dated by TCRdb to about 2017). In the study overall: An earlier analysis of approximately 590 of the donors reported roughly 270 Gb of sequence data and about 100 million unique TCR beta sequences from roughly 180 million T cells. Donor age, sex, ethnicity and CMV serostatus were collected together with the repertoire data. On average, approximately 250,000 unique TCR beta nucleotide sequences were sequenced per donor among more than 350 genotyped donors of the cohort, with about 17% of those sequences being non-productive. The study used immunosequencing to profile the T cell repertoires of hundreds of subjects and linked those repertoires to cytomegalovirus serostatus. About five DR-DQ haplotypes were treated as single units for association and clustering because of strong linkage in the cohort. The study aimed to test whether cataloging public T cell receptors could reveal signatures of past pathogen exposure. All discovery cohort repertoires had been generated on a single sequencing platform. Typing coverage differed by locus: A, B, C, DRB1 and DQB1 were typed in about 620-630 donors, DQA1 in 522, DPA1 in 600 to 610, and DPB1 in 450 to 480. An earlier analysis of a few hundred of the donors applied high-throughput TCR beta sequencing to assess whether each TCR beta V gene segment acted as functional or pseudogenic. The later analysis used no new phenotypic data to find candidate immune exposures, relying instead on TCR beta sequences and their occurrence across donors. An early release that covered roughly 600 HLA-typed donors contained about 290 gigabases of sequencing data and tens of millions of unique TCR sequences. To study patterns of TCR occurrence, a later analysis re-analyzed previously published TCR beta repertoires from just over 650 donors and added high-resolution HLA genotyping. A separate validation cohort of approximately 130 different subjects was used in addition to the 666-subject first cohort. In a later genetic analysis, genome-wide SNP genotypes for about 55% of the roughly 700 donors were used, and that subset was treated as a discovery cohort. The study combined high-throughput TCR immunosequencing, statistical association of individual TCRs with disease status, and machine learning to predict cytomegalovirus infection status. Both class I and class II loci were covered by HLA typing, at four-digit resolution. Of the roughly 400 genotyped donors, less than 85% were placed in the genetic ancestry cluster associated with self-reported Caucasian donors.

What the work shows at the level of the full study, not this receptor alone: The classifier was reported to diagnose cytomegalovirus status with high specificity and sensitivity in both the original and validation cohorts. In an earlier analysis of approximately 590 of the donors, most TCR beta V segments were observed in productive rearrangements about 87% or about 30% of the time, broadly matching IMGT annotations. Roughly uniform sequencing depth across donors was assumed in presence/absence analyses, although this assumption may not hold. Immune exposure information for the cohort was limited to CMV serostatus. Most TCR sequences were observed very rarely across donors, whereas some public TCRs were present in many individuals. In a later analysis, TCR association rates were found to vary across HLA loci, with the most associated TCRs seen for DRB1 alleles and the fewest for HLA-C alleles. Because counts were too low, 15 to 20 rarely observed V segments, including chromosome 9 orphons, were left out of the earlier analysis of 587 of the donors. Assigning TCR associations to individual alleles was difficult when HLA alleles, especially DR and DQ, strongly co-occurred. A later genetic analysis reported fewer N-insertions in productive TCRs among donors in an Asian-associated ancestry cluster than the approximately 700-donor mean. The study listed 150 to 200 TCR beta chains as associated with cytomegalovirus. In a later genetic analysis, a missense DCLRE1C variant was associated with V-gene and J-gene trimming of TCR beta chains, and the association was replicated in an independent cohort. Three of the identified cytomegalovirus-associated TCR beta chains were confirmed in vitro to be specific for cytomegalovirus antigens. The authors suggested that the approach could potentially be extended to other disease states and immunological phenotypes. This cohort had only TCR beta chains sequenced, and the lack of alpha or paired-chain data limited which features could be detected. A further reported finding was that TCR beta sequences accurately predicted the HLA-A and HLA-B alleles for most subjects in the first cohort. The sequencing pipeline was judged likely to have produced a cluster of highly shared sequence variants as a technical artifact. In a later analysis, several top co-occurrence clusters were reported to appear linked to parvovirus B19, influenza, CMV and Epstein-Barr virus. Because HLA typing was missing for some donors at each locus, association tests included only the typed subset. According to a later analysis, most CMV-associated TCR beta chains appeared to be HLA-restricted, and the HLA associations seemed to be driven largely by CMV exposure. Because the 87-base-pair reads could not distinguish some IMGT-functional V segments, including TRBV6-2 and TRBV6-3, those segments were excluded. Linkage disequilibrium might explain the correlated functional status among segregating V segments, but an unknown experimental factor could not be excluded. A later analysis found that HLA-associated TCR beta chains were more clonally expanded and had lower generation probabilities than equally common non-associated chains. At a false discovery rate of 0.05, a later analysis linked about 16,000 TCR beta sequences to specific HLA alleles.

The cohort comprised 666 healthy bone marrow donors. At the time of sampling, all cohort members were nominally healthy, though unrecorded immune exposures were likely present. Of the 610 or so cohort members, 289 had positive CMV serostatus and roughly 330 had negative CMV serostatus, and CMV serostatus was not recorded for the donor. A peripheral blood sample was provided by each donor, and peripheral blood mononuclear cells were used for TCR beta sequencing. Genomic DNA extraction from the blood cell samples was performed with the Qiagen DNeasy Blood Extraction Kit. The method was the immunoSEQ multiplex PCR assay. For the multiplex PCR, a mixture combining 60 forward primers for TCR Vbeta segments and 13 reverse primers for TCR Jbeta segments was used. Amplification of the CDR3 region of rearranged TCR beta genes was performed with a multiplex PCR assay on genomic DNA. Amplified TCR beta libraries were sequenced as 87-base-pair reads on the Illumina HiSeq System. In the source study's methods: A later analysis tallied roughly 76 million unique TCR beta chains across the 666 repertoires, and approximately 9.9 million of those chains were shared by two or more donors. Raw reads were error-corrected and collapsed into unique sequences with a nearest-neighbor algorithm that merged closely related sequences to remove PCR and sequencing errors. CDR3 sequences were aligned to IMGT reference sequences to assign V, D and J gene segments. For a sequence to be retained, a match of at least six nucleotides was required to both a V gene segment and a J gene segment. Rearrangements were called productive when the CDR3 lacked stop codons and stayed in frame with V and J; all others were non-productive. Following IMGT convention, CDR3 was defined as the stretch from the second conserved V-encoded cysteine up to the conserved J-encoded phenylalanine. Sequences without an unambiguous match to a single V gene segment were excluded from the earlier analysis of approximately 560 of the donors. An earlier analysis of around 600 of the donors classified V segments as functional when productive rearrangements were above 56.7% and as segregating when the standard deviation between donors was above 5%. A statistical classification framework was built to diagnose cytomegalovirus status from the catalog of TCR beta chain sequences. A later analysis assigned V and J genes by comparing TCR nucleotide sequences with IMGT/GENE-DB human TR gene sequences. A later analysis assigned CDR3 sequences and most-parsimonious VDJ recombination scenarios with the TCRdist pipeline. In a later analysis, every TCR beta chain was defined by the combination of its CDR3 amino acid sequence and its V-gene family, and reads without a unique V-gene family were dropped. As a way to deal with suspected cross-contamination and a sequencing artifact, a later analysis dropped approximately 590 nucleotide sequences that were highly shared and had low generation probability. For each public chain, a later analysis derived a clonal expansion index from normalized ranks of inferred template counts within each repertoire. Generation probabilities in a later analysis came from a VDJ recombination model fitted to out-of-frame rearrangements, and those results were checked against IGoR. Hypergeometric tests were used in a later analysis to score TCR-TCR, TCR-HLA and TCR-CMV co-occurrence, with a repertoire-size bias correction applied to the TCR pairs. To estimate false discovery rates, a later analysis permuted the HLA or CMV assignments 20 times. In a later analysis, co-occurring TCRs were grouped with DBSCAN, and TCRdist sequence similarity was added when clustering was performed within HLA-allele-positive subsets. Repertoires with fewer than 30,000 or more than 120,000 public chains were left out of co-occurrence clustering, as were five repertoires with anomalous nucleotide sharing. TCRdb obtained this table from immuneACCESS and retained in-frame rearrangements with V and J assigned. These tables miss some clones; where compared with another copy, unresolved V genes account for less than half of the shortfall, and the remainder is unexplained. The D gene and trimming were derived from the DNA, and the V and J assignments and clone size from that table. In all, the sample holds some 140,000 clones, and 65% to 70% of those were seen once. In total, the top ten clones hold about 1.5% of the sample.

From the germline V gene, CDR1 is SNHLY and CDR2 is FYNNEI. From cysteine to phenylalanine, the CDR3 is 15 amino acids long. Here the CDR3 DNA is all that survives: 45 bases in frame from base 1. V is pared back by 7 bases and J by 0 bases, with 13 bases lying between the germline termini. Source material: PBMCs. The rearranged segments are TRBV2 and TRBJ2-1; a tentative D match to TRBD2 spans 5 bases. This sequence was found in a human donor in good health. The sequenced DNA is TGTGCCAGCATTCTAGCCCCTGGCTCCTACAATGAGCAGTTCTTC. The encoded protein is CASILAPGSYNEQFF.